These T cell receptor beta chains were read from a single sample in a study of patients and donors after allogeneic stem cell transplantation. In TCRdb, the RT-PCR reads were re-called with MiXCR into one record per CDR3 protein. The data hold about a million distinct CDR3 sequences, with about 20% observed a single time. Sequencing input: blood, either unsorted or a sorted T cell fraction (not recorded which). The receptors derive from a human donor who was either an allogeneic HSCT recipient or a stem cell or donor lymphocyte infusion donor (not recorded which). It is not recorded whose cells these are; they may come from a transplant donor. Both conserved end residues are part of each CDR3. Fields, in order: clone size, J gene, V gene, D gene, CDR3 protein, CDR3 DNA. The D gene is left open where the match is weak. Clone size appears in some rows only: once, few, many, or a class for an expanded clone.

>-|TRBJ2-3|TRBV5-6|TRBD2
CASSPSGEGNTQYF
TGTGCCAGCAGCCCTAGCGGAGAGGGGAATACGCAGTATTTT
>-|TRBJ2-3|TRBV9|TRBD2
CASSAGVLAGLGDTQYF
TGTGCCAGCAGCGCGGGGGTACTAGCGGGATTAGGAGATACGCAGTATTTT
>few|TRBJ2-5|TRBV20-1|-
CSARDLLEGTQYF
TGCAGTGCTAGAGATCTTCTAGAAGGGACCCAGTACTTC
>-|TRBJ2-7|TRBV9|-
CASSVDSGFYEQYF
TGTGCCAGCAGCGTAGATAGTGGTTTCTACGAGCAGTACTTC
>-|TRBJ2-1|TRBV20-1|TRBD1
CSARYPTGNPYNEQFF
TGCAGTGCTAGATACCCGACAGGGAATCCCTACAATGAGCAGTTCTTC
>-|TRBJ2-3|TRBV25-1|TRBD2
CASSGGTRADTQYF
TGTGCCAGCAGTGGGGGGACTAGAGCAGATACGCAGTATTTT
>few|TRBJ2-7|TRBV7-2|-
CASSLGTLGREQYF
TGTGCCAGCAGCTTAGGTACACTAGGAAGAGAGCAGTACTTC
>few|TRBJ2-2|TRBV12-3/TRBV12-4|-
CASSPRSVVVSGELFF
TGTGCCAGCAGCCCCAGATCGGTGGTGGTTTCCGGGGAGCTGTTTTTT
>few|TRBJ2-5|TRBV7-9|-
CASSLVTGQETQYF
TGTGCCAGCAGCTTAGTAACAGGTCAAGAGACCCAGTACTTC
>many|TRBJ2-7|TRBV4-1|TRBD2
CASSQGRLAGTYEQYF
TGCGCCAGCAGCCAAGGGCGGCTAGCGGGTACCTACGAGCAGTACTTC
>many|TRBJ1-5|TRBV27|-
CASSLGLNQPQHF
TGTGCCAGCAGCTTGGGCCTAAATCAGCCCCAGCATTTT
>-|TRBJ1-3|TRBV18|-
CASSPPGIRNTIYF
TGTGCCAGCTCACCACCCGGGATCCGAAACACCATATATTTT
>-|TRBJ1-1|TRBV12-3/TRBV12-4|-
CASNQGNTEAFF
TGTGCCAGCAATCAGGGAAACACTGAAGCTTTCTTT
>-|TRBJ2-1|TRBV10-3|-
CAARGTGEQFF
TGTGCCGCCAGGGGAACGGGTGAGCAGTTCTTC
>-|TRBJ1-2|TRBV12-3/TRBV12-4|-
CASSRRAAVGYGYTF
TGTGCCAGCAGCCGGAGGGCCGCAGTTGGCTATGGCTACACCTTC
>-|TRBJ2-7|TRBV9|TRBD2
CASSVGAGLYSYEQYF
TGTGCCAGCAGCGTTGGAGCGGGGCTATATTCCTACGAGCAGTACTTC
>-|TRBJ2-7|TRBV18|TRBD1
CASSGRDRAYEQYF
TGTGCCAGCTCAGGCCGGGACAGGGCCTACGAGCAGTACTTC
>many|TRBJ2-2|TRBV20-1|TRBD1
CSAAGTGYTGELFF
TGCAGTGCTGCCGGGACAGGGTACACCGGGGAGCTGTTTTTT
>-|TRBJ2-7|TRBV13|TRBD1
CASSGDRVEQYF
TGTGCCAGCTCAGGGGACAGGGTCGAGCAGTACTTC
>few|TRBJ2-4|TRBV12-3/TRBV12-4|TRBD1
CASSSRQGAKNIQYF
TGTGCCAGCAGTTCCCGACAGGGAGCCAAAAACATTCAGTACTTC
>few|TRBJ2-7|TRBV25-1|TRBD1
CASSDFLDRDYEQYF
TGTGCCAGCAGTGATTTTTTGGACAGGGACTACGAGCAGTACTTC
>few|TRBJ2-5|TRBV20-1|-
CSAGLFWETQYF
TGCAGTGCAGGTTTATTTTGGGAGACCCAGTACTTC
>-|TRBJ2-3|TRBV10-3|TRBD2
CAITLGRTSGTDTQYF
TGTGCCATCACCCTCGGACGGACTAGCGGGACAGATACGCAGTATTTT
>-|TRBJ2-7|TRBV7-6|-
CASSLNPWRGGPQEQYF
TGTGCCAGCAGCTTAAACCCTTGGCGAGGAGGGCCTCAGGAGCAGTACTTC
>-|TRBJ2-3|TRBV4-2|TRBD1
CASSQTTGGLGTDTQYF
TGTGCCAGCAGCCAAACGACAGGGGGATTGGGCACAGATACGCAGTATTTT
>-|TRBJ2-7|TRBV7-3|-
CASSLRPGSYEQYF
TGTGCCAGCAGCTTAAGACCTGGGTCATACGAGCAGTACTTC
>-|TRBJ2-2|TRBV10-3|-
CATSQGIRNTGELFF
TGTGCCACCTCCCAAGGGATACGGAACACCGGGGAGCTGTTTTTT
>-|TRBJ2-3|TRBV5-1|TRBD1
CASSHDRGLTDTQYF
TGCGCCAGCAGCCACGACAGGGGGCTCACAGATACGCAGTATTTT
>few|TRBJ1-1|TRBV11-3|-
CASSFRATQRNTEAFF
TGTGCCAGCAGCTTCAGGGCAACCCAAAGAAACACTGAAGCTTTCTTT
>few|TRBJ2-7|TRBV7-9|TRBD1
CASSFIQGARTYEQYF
TGTGCCAGCAGCTTCATACAGGGGGCGAGGACCTACGAGCAGTACTTC
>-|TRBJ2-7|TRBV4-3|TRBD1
CASSPRHGWIWGQGDEQYF
TGCGCCAGCAGCCCCAGACACGGGTGGATTTGGGGACAGGGGGACGAGCAGTACTTC
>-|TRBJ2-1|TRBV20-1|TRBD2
CSARDGTSGSEREQFF
TGCAGTGCTAGAGATGGAACTAGCGGGAGTGAGCGTGAGCAGTTCTTC
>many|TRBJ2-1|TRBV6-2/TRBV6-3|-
CASSYMTEYNEQFF
TGTGCCAGCAGTTACATGACTGAGTACAATGAGCAGTTCTTC
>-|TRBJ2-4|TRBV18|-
CASSPDAGRPILAKNIQYF
TGTGCCAGCTCACCCGACGCGGGACGCCCGATATTAGCCAAAAACATTCAGTACTTC
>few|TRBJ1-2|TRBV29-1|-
CSVVRESKGYGYTF
TGCAGCGTTGTACGGGAGTCGAAGGGGTATGGCTACACCTTC
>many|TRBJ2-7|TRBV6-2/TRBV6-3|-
CASSYSVYEQYF
TGTGCCAGCAGTTACTCTGTCTACGAGCAGTACTTC
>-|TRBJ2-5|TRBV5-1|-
CASASGGNKYF
TGCGCCAGCGCCTCGGGCGGGAATAAGTACTTC
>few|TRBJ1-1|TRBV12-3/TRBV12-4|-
CASRPQGSEAFF
TGTGCCAGCAGGCCCCAGGGGAGTGAAGCTTTCTTT
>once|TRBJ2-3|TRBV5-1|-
CASSLVQVTDTQYF
TGCGCCAGCAGCTTGGTTCAGGTCACAGATACGCAGTATTTT
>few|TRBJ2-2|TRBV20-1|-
CSAREGFGELFF
TGCAGTGCTAGGGAGGGATTCGGGGAGCTGTTTTTT
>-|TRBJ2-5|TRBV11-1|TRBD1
CASSLALLRTGLLLETQYF
TGTGCCAGCAGCTTGGCGCTGCTACGGACAGGGCTGTTATTGGAGACCCAGTACTTC
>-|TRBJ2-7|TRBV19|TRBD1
CASSRPGQDPYEQYF
TGTGCCAGTAGTCGCCCGGGACAGGATCCCTACGAGCAGTACTTC
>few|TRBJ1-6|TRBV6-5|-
CASSYGRYSPLHF
TGTGCCAGCAGTTATGGGAGATACTCACCCCTCCACTTT